This T cell receptor (beta chain) was found in a study of T cells in Graves' hyperthyroidism and ophthalmopathy. This CDR3 comprises 15 residues. Between the trimmed V and J ends, which lost 5 bases and 2 bases, there was a span of 16 bases. There were TCR beta CDR3 regions amplified from RNA transcripts. A set of HTBI primers served as the primers for a first-round RT-PCR of the TCR CDR3. TCRdb independently ran MiXCR on the multiplex PCR reads; one entry per CDR3 protein. The table lists a few hundred thousand distinct CDR3 sequences, roughly 12% of them singletons, with less than 25% in the top ten. In this sample, this clonotype turned up many times. Uncontrolled infection, other autoimmune disease, pregnancy and lactation each barred patients from inclusion.

V usage is TRBV12-3 or TRBV12-4 and J usage is TRBJ2-7; D assignment may be TRBD1 or TRBD2 (5 bases each). Material: blood. The source of this sequence is a man aged 25-45 years with Graves' hyperthyroidism that later progressed to Graves' ophthalmopathy. The CDR3 DNA sequence: TGTGCCAGCAGTACCTCGGACCGGGGCCCCTACGAGCAGTACTTC. Protein product: CASSTSDRGPYEQYF.